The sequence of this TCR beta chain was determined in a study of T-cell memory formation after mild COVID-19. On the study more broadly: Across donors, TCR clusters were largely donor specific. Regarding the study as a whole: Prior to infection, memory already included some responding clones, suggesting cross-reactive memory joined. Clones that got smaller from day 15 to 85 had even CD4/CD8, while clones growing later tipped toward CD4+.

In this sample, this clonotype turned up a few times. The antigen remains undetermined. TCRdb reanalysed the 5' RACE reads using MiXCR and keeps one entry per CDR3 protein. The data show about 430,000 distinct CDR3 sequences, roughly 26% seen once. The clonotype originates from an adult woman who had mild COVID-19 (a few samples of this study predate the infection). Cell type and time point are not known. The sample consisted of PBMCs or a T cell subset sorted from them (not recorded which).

The CDR3 spells CASSQVTEQFF. The CDR3 DNA reads TGTGCCAGCAGCCAAGTTACGGAGCAGTTCTTC. This sequence joins TRBV3-1 and TRBJ2-1; D call uncertain. Germline V CDR1 and CDR2: LGHDT, YNNKEL (reference sequence). V gave up 1 base and J gave up 10 bases, with 5 bases separating them. The CDR3 extends over 11 amino acids.